This TCR beta chain stems from a study of response to subunit inactivated influenza vaccine. Study conclusions and caveats: The authors offered the suggestion that each seasonal influenza vaccination recruits few new T cells.

The CDR3 has 17 amino acids. Trimming removed 3 bases from V and 5 bases from J; junction bases left unmatched: 12. Germline assignment: CDR1 SEHNR and CDR2 FQNEAQ (reference sequence). A single record per CDR3 protein comes from TCRdb applying MiXCR to the RT-PCR reads. The table includes around 750,000 distinct CDR3 sequences, around 20% detected once. A note on this clonotype: Its specificity is unknown.

The sequence was obtained from a man aged 50-59 years who received an inactivated influenza vaccine. The chain couples TRBV7-9 to TRBJ2-5; 10 bases agree with TRBD2. Sequenced material: PBMCs from blood, taken around 5 days after vaccination. DNA of the CDR3: TGTGCCAGCAGCTTTTCTAGCGGGAGTTCGGTTTCGGAGACCCAGTACTTC. This sequence encodes CASSFSSGSSVSETQYF. Full variable domain (remainder filled in from reference TRBV7-9 and TRBJ2-5): DTGVSQNPRHKITKRGQNVTFRCDPISEHNRLYWYRQTLGQGPEFLTYFQNEAQLEKSRLLSDRFSAERPKGSFSTLEIQRTEQGDSAMYLCASSFSSGSSVSETQYFGPGTRLLVL.